These 21 T cell receptor beta chains were sequenced from one sample in a study of T cell responses to AZD1222 COVID-19 vaccine. The protocol was immunoSEQ multiplex PCR, while the TCRdb copy is restricted to in-frame clones and leaves out a portion. The profile shows 85,000 to 100,000 clones, roughly 90% of them singletons. The material sequenced was peripheral blood, taken 28 days after the second AZD1222 dose. These receptors all stem from an adult who received the AZD1222 COVID-19 vaccine.

The genes are TRBV4-2 and TRBJ1-3, with D maybe TRBD1 (5 bases). Deletions cut 0 bases from V and 3 bases from J, with 9 bases between. In germline, CDR1 is LGHNA, CDR2 YNFKEQ. This CDR3 is 15 amino acids long. The DNA for the CDR3 is TGTGCCAGCAGCCAAGAGGGGGACTGTGGAAACACCATATATTTT. Its translation is CASSQEGDCGNTIYF.

In its sample, this clone was seen once. The junction departs from germline at one end; a sequencing error may be responsible. The rearrangement uses TRBV24-1 and TRBJ1-2; no firm D call. This CDR3 is 12 amino acids long. Germline CDR1 KGHDR, CDR2 SFDVKD. The DNA for the CDR3 is TGTGCCGCCAGTTCTCCGGGATCTGGCTACACCTTC. This sequence encodes CAASSPGSGYTF.

The chain has TRBV5-1 and TRBJ1-5; D is undetermined. The CDR3 consists of 14 residues. CDR1 is SGHRS, CDR2 YFSETQ, per germline. Trimming cost V 0 bases and J 7 bases, with 11 bases left between them. The CDR3 reads CASSLGVSGQPQHF. CDR3 DNA: TGCGCCAGCAGCTTGGGGGTTTCGGGACAGCCCCAGCATTTT.

V usage is TRBV18 and J usage is TRBJ1-5; D may be TRBD1 (6 bases). Germline-derived CDR1 and CDR2 are KGHSH and LQKENI. The CDR3 runs to 15 residues. V lost 4 bases, J lost 1 base, and 11 bases lay in between. The CDR3 protein is CASSRLQGSNQPQHF. The CDR3 nucleotides are TGTGCCAGCTCACGGCTACAGGGAAGCAATCAGCCCCAGCATTTT.

The chain links TRBV11-2 to TRBJ2-1, with 11 bases lining up with TRBD2. This CDR3 is built from 15 residues. Germline lookup yields CDR1 SGHAT and CDR2 FQNNGV. The junction had 7 bases not matched to a gene; V was cut back by 3 bases and J by 9 bases. CDR3: CASSLVAGGPTEQFF. CDR3 nucleotide sequence: TGTGCCAGCAGCTTGGTAGCGGGAGGGCCCACTGAGCAGTTCTTC.

The chain carries TRBV5-1 and TRBJ2-5, with D unresolved. V was trimmed by 6 bases and J by 4 bases, leaving 7 bases between them. This CDR3 region has 11 residues. Germline lookup yields CDR1 SGHRS and CDR2 YFSETQ. CDR3 nucleotides: TGCGCCAGCAAGGCAGGAGAGACCCAGTACTTC. Protein product: CASKAGETQYF.

CDR3 nucleotide sequence: TGTGCCAGCAGCCAAGCCGGGACTAGCGGGGAGATTATCGACTACGAGCAGTACTTC. Protein: CASSQAGTSGEIIDYEQYF. The rearrangement joins TRBV3-1 (or the pseudogene TRBV3-2) to TRBJ2-7, with TRBD2 matching 13 bases. V gave up 1 base and J gave up 3 bases; unmatched junction bases: 12. The length of the CDR3 is 19 residues. The germline V gene encodes CDR1 LGHDT and CDR2 YNNKEL (reference sequence).

This clone was detected only once. This sequence joins TRBV7-2 and TRBJ1-5; 8 nucleotides match TRBD1. After removal of 5 bases from V and 4 bases from J, the junction contained 4 bases not matched to a gene. Germline CDR1 reads SGHTA; CDR2 reads FQGNSA. The CDR3 totals 14 residues. The chain's CDR3 is CASSLDRANQPQHF. CDR3 coding DNA: TGTGCCAGCAGCCTGGACAGGGCTAATCAGCCCCAGCATTTT.

This clone was detected once. The J gene is TRBJ2-1, the V gene TRBV6-5; 10 bases line up with TRBD2. The ends lost 6 bases at V and 9 bases at J; junction bases unmatched: 8. The CDR3 covers 14 residues. Germline CDR1 and CDR2: MNHEY and SVGAGI. The CDR3 DNA sequence: TGTGCCAGCAGGTTCAAGCGGGAGGGCGGTGAGCAGTTCTTC. Its protein is CASRFKREGGEQFF.

The CDR3, as DNA: TGCGCCAGCACTTTGACGGACCTTTCCTATAATTCACCCCTCCACTTT. Translated, it gives CASTLTDLSYNSPLHF. This chain uses TRBV4-1 with TRBJ1-6, with D hard to call. Germline V CDR1 and CDR2: MGHRA, YSYEKL. V was trimmed by 7 bases and J by 1 base, leaving 14 bases between them. The CDR3 contains 16 residues.

This rearrangement joins TRBV9 to TRBJ1-4, with TRBD1 matching over 7 bases. The CDR3 loop spans 17 amino acids. Per the germline V gene, CDR1 is SGDLS and CDR2 is YYNGEE. Unmatched junction bases numbered 12, after V lost 7 bases and J lost 0 bases. CDR3 bases: TGTGCCAGCGGCGGACCCTCAGGGGGGGCAACTAATGAAAAACTGTTTTTT. Amino acids: CASGGPSGGATNEKLFF. The full variable domain, with the rest looked up from reference TRBV9 and TRBJ1-4, is DSGVTQTPKHLITATGQRVTLRCSPRSGDLSVYWYQQSLDQGLQFLIQYYNGEERAKGNILERFSAQQFPDLHSELNLSSLELGDSALYFCASGGPSGGATNEKLFFGSGTQLSVL.

This clone was seen only once. The chain carries TRBV28 and TRBJ1-2; D gene uncertain. Looked up from germline, CDR1 is MDHEN and CDR2 is SYDVKM. The CDR3 consists of 12 residues. V dropped 3 bases and J dropped 5 bases, with 7 bases sitting between them. CDR3 in amino acids: CASSFQRYGYTF. The CDR3 region has the DNA TGTGCCAGCAGTTTCCAACGTTATGGCTACACCTTC.

This sequence joins TRBV5-8 and TRBJ1-4; possible D gene TRBD1, 6 bases. Germline V CDR1 and CDR2: SGHTS, YDEGEE. CDR3 length: 11 residues. Between the trimmed V and J ends, which lost 3 bases and 14 bases, there was a span of 11 bases. CDR3 sequence reads: CASSWGHGLFF. The DNA of the CDR3 is TGTGCCAGCAGCTGGGGACATGGGCTGTTTTTT.

The V and J genes are TRBV10-3 and TRBJ1-1, with no clear D. Germline V gene lookup returns CDR1 ENHRY and CDR2 SYGVKD. Trimming took 3 bases from V and 1 from J, leaving 6 bases between them. CDR3 length: 13 residues. The CDR3 is CAISDAGNTEAFF. The CDR3 coding sequence is TGTGCCATCAGTGACGCAGGGAACACTGAAGCTTTCTTT.

This clone was detected only once. This sequence joins TRBV7-9 and TRBJ2-7; 7 bases map to TRBD1. The CDR3 is 12 residues long. With V trimmed by 1 base and J by 9 bases, 3 bases remained unmatched. Germline CDR1 is SEHNR and CDR2 is FQNEAQ (reference sequence). The chain's CDR3 is CASSLVGGVQYF. In nucleotides, the CDR3 is TGTGCCAGCAGCTTAGTAGGGGGCGTGCAGTACTTC.

This clone was seen a single time. The gene calls are TRBV6-5 and TRBJ1-2; 7 positions agree with TRBD1. The CDR3 is 15 residues long. The J segment lost 4 bases and the V segment lost 5 bases, leaving 10 bases of the junction unmatched. Germline V gene data show CDR1 as MNHEY and CDR2 as SVGAGI. In DNA form, the CDR3 reads TGTGCCAGCAGTCCTCAGACAGGGTCGGGCTATGGCTACACCTTC. Amino acid sequence: CASSPQTGSGYGYTF.

The chain uses TRBV11-2 and TRBJ2-7; 9 nucleotides line up with TRBD1. In germline, CDR1 is SGHAT, CDR2 FQNNGV. This CDR3 is built from 13 residues. With 2 bases clipped from V and 6 bases from J, the junction kept 2 bases outside the gene matches. CDR3 sequence: CASSLRQGGEQYF. The CDR3 nucleotides read TGTGCCAGCAGCTTACGACAGGGGGGCGAGCAGTACTTC. Complete variable domain (other parts from reference TRBV11-2 and TRBJ2-7): EAGVAQSPRYKIIEKRQSVAFWCNPISGHATLYWYQQILGQGPKLLIQFQNNGVVDDSQLPKDRFSAERLKGVDSTLKIQPAKLEDSAVYLCASSLRQGGEQYFGPGTRLTVT.

This chain joins TRBV7-9 and TRBJ2-1; no firm D call. Germline V gives CDR1 SEHNR, CDR2 FQNEAQ (reference sequence). Trimming pared 5 bases from V and 10 bases from J, leaving 9 bases between. The CDR3 has 11 residues. CDR3 nucleotides: TGTGCCAGCAGCCTAAGCGAAGAGCAGTTCTTC. It is translated as CASSLSEEQFF.

This clone was observed a single time. This rearrangement joins TRBV29-1 to TRBJ1-2; tentative D call: TRBD1 (6 bases). Germline CDR1 is SQVTM and CDR2 is ANQGSEA. Between the trimmed V and J ends, which lost 6 bases and 2 bases, there was a span of 13 bases. The CDR3 contains 13 residues. CDR3 nucleotide sequence: TGCAGCGTCCTCGCGGGGGCCAACTATGGCTACACCTTC. It specifies CSVLAGANYGYTF.

The chain carries TRBV27 and TRBJ1-6; D gene unclear. V was trimmed by 2 bases and J by 10 bases, leaving 9 bases between them. CDR1 and CDR2 from the germline V gene are MNHEY and SMNVEV (reference sequence). The CDR3 is 13 residues long. The CDR3 loop reads CASSLRVESPLHF. CDR3 in DNA: TGTGCCAGCAGTTTAAGGGTTGAATCACCCCTCCACTTT.

The rearrangement joins TRBV11-2 to TRBJ1-1; D not resolved. The CDR3 covers 16 residues. CDR1 SGHAT and CDR2 FQNNGV come from the germline V gene. Deletions cut 5 bases from V and 5 bases from J, with 21 bases between. The CDR3 sequence is CASSDEAAGRWTEAFF. CDR3 DNA: TGTGCCAGCAGCGACGAGGCGGCAGGAAGGTGGACTGAAGCTTTCTTT.